This TCR beta chain was sequenced in a study of T cell responses to AZD1222 COVID-19 vaccine (dated by TCRdb to the early 2020s). About the study as a whole: AZD1222 recipients whose second dose came at about 4 weeks and those whose second dose came at about 12 weeks were combined into one group, since spike-specific TCR depth and breadth did not differ between the two schedules. TCR sequencing covered more than 230 trial participants: 200 to 220 given two doses of AZD1222 and approximately 26 given two doses of MenACWY control vaccine. Enrollment into the trials was organized by age into subgroups of 18-55, 56-69 and 70-plus years, and those subgroups contained about 150, 27 and 61 TCR-sequenced participants, respectively. General study outcomes and caveats: Reportedly, close to half of the unique spike-specific TCRs recognized epitopes lying outside the regions that are mutated in the B.1.351 and B.1.1.7 variants. Conclusions about previously exposed vaccinees were limited because only six AZD1222 recipients were SARS-CoV-2 seropositive at baseline. Because no day 14 peak-response samples were available, the repertoires could be characterized only after the peak T cell response. Vaccine-associated CD4 TCRs spanned the whole spike protein, with dominant responses in regions 160-218 and 743-854. After two AZD1222 doses, spike-specific TCR breadth and depth were significantly higher than at day 0 and than in MenACWY recipients. Most participants were white British and females outnumbered males, and the authors suggested that clonal diversity may have been underestimated. The 56-69-year group was small, and its depth increase did not reach significance, likely because of low power.

The CDR3 regions of human TCRbeta chains were analyzed by immunosequencing. As for how the authors treated the data: Repertoire TCRs were checked for matches against a reference library of SARS-CoV-2-specific TCRs that had been generated using the MIRA antigen-specificity platform. Breadth was defined as the fraction of unique TCRs that were SARS-CoV-2-associated, and depth was defined as the fraction of total T cells that were SARS-CoV-2-associated. Using the MIRA data, each spike-specific TCR was assigned both to the spike region to which the TCR was reactive and to a CD4 or CD8 class. Log10-transformed breadth and depth values were compared by one-way ANOVA with Sidak's multiple comparisons tests. TCRdb re-hosts the immuneACCESS table, in-frame sequences only. Its copies lack some clones; in the studies checked, an unresolved V gene accounts for under half of them, and the cause for the rest is not known. V, J and clone size are those of that table, while D and trimming were read from the DNA. The sample includes 75,000 to 100,000 clones, with 70% to 90% observed a single time. Jointly, the top ten make up 10% to 15% of the sample.

What the time point label conveys for this sample: baseline before first vaccination. The vaccinee samples were drawn from two UK trials, COV001 and COV002, one of which was a single-blind randomized controlled phase 2/3 trial testing AZD1222 (ChAdOx1 nCoV-19) in healthy adults. For TCRbeta chain sequencing, PBMC samples from trial participants were taken at day 0 and at day 28 after the second dose. As regards this clone: The antigen it recognizes is unknown. No clone much larger than this one lies a single base away; base qualities are absent.

The junction shows trimming of 5 bases on V and 6 bases on J, and the gene matches do not reach 11 bases of it. From the cysteine through the phenylalanine, the CDR3 covers 15 amino acids. CDR3 DNA is the only sequence kept; it has 45 bases, read in frame from the first base. The germline V gene encodes CDR1 MDHEN and CDR2 SYDVKM. This TCR derives from an adult in good health. The sample was peripheral blood, taken on day 0 of AZD1222 vaccination. The rearranged segments are TRBV28 and TRBJ2-3, with TRBD2 identical over 7 junction bases. For the CDR3, the sequence is CASSPSGGVRDTQYF. In nucleotide form, the sequence is TGTGCCAGCAGTCCCTCTGGGGGGGTTCGGGATACGCAGTATTTT.